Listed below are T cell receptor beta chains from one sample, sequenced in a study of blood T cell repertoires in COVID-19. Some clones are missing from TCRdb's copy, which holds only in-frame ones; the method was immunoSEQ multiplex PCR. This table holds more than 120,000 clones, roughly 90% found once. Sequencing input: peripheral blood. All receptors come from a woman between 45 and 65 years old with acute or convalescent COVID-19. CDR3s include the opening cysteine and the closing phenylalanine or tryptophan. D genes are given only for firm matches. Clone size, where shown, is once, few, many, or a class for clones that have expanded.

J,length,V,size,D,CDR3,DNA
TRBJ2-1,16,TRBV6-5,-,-,CASSYSIGESYNEQFF,TGTGCCAGCAGTTACTCGATCGGGGAATCCTACAATGAGCAGTTCTTC
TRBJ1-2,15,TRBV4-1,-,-,CASSQVGTGIYGYTF,TGCGCCAGCAGCCAAGTAGGCACGGGGATCTATGGCTACACCTTC
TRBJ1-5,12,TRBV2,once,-,CASSYSNQPQHF,TGTGCCAGCAGTTATAGCAATCAGCCCCAGCATTTT
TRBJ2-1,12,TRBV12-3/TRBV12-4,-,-,CASSWAQYEQFF,TGTGCCAGCAGTTGGGCGCAGTATGAGCAGTTCTTC
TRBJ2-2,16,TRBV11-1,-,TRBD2,CASSRTSGGATGELFF,TGTGCCAGCAGCCGCACTAGCGGGGGGGCCACCGGGGAGCTGTTTTTT
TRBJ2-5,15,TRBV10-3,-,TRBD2,CAISGTSGMQETQYF,TGTGCCATCAGTGGGACTAGCGGGATGCAAGAGACCCAGTACTTC
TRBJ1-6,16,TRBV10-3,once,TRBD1,CAIRGDREERNSPLHF,TGTGCCATCAGGGGGGACAGGGAGGAGAGAAATTCACCCCTCCACTTT
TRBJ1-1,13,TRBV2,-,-,CASGMIVGGEAFF,TGTGCCAGCGGGATGATCGTTGGGGGCGAAGCTTTCTTT
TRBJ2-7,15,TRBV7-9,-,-,CASSLVQGSSYEQYF,TGTGCCAGCAGCCTCGTACAGGGATCCTCCTACGAGCAGTACTTC
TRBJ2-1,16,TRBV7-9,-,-,CASSPTTNGLDNEQFF,TGTGCCAGCAGCCCAACCACGAACGGACTCGACAATGAGCAGTTCTTC
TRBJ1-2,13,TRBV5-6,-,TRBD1,CASRSGTGLSYTF,TGTGCCAGCAGATCCGGGACAGGATTAAGCTACACCTTC
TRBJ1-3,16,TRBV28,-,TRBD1,CASSRTGSPGMGTIYF,TGTGCCAGCAGCAGGACAGGGTCCCCCGGAATGGGCACCATATATTTT
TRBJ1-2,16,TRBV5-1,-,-,CASSLVWEGSKYGYTF,TGCGCCAGCAGCTTGGTATGGGAGGGGTCGAAGTATGGCTACACCTTC
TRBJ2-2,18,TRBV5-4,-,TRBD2,CASSSGTSGSIYTGELFF,TGTGCCAGCAGCTCCGGGACTAGCGGGAGTATATACACCGGGGAGCTGTTTTTT
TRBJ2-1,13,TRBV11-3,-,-,CASSFRGQGEQFF,TGTGCCAGCAGCTTCAGGGGTCAAGGTGAGCAGTTCTTC
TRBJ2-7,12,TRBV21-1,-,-,CASSSTGAEQYF,TGTGCCAGCAGTTCGACAGGGGCCGAGCAGTACTTC
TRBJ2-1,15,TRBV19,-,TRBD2,CASSILSGRANEQFF,TGTGCCAGTAGTATCCTTAGCGGGAGGGCCAATGAGCAGTTCTTC
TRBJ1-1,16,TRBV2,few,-,CASRDNQGFMNTEAFF,TGTGCCAGCAGGGACAATCAGGGATTCATGAACACTGAAGCTTTCTTT
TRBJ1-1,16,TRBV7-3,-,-,CASSLTAARENTEAFF,TGTGCCAGCAGCTTAACTGCCGCCAGGGAGAACACTGAAGCTTTCTTT
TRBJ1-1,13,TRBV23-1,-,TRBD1,CASSHQGADEAFF,TGCGCCAGCAGTCATCAGGGGGCGGATGAAGCTTTCTTT
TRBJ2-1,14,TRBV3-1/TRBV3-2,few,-,CASSQDYLGNEQFF,TGTGCCAGCAGCCAAGATTACCTAGGCAATGAGCAGTTCTTC
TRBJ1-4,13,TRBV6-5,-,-,CASSSSRGEKLFF,TGTGCCAGCAGTTCCTCCCGGGGGGAAAAACTGTTTTTT
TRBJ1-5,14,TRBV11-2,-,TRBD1,CASSLGTGSQPQHF,TGTGCCAGCAGCTTAGGGACAGGGAGCCAGCCCCAGCATTTT
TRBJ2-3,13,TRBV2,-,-,CASSELANDTQYF,TGTGCCAGCAGTGAGCTAGCCAACGATACGCAGTATTTT
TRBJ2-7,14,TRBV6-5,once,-,CASNPGLISYEQYF,TGTGCCAGCAACCCGGGACTTATCTCCTACGAGCAGTACTTC
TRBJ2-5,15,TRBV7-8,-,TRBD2,CASSSPLGGEETQYF,TGTGCCAGCAGCTCCCCGCTGGGGGGGGAAGAGACCCAGTACTTC
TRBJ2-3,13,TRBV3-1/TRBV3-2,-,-,CASRQGSADTQYF,TGTGCCAGCAGACAGGGTTCGGCAGATACGCAGTATTTT
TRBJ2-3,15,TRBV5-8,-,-,CASSQGLEVGDTQYF,TGTGCCAGCAGCCAAGGACTCGAGGTGGGAGATACGCAGTATTTT
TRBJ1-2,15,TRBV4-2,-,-,CASSPTETANYGYTF,TGTGCCAGCAGCCCTACAGAGACAGCAAACTATGGCTACACCTTC
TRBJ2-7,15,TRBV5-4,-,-,CASSLRTGSSYEQYF,TGTGCCAGCAGCTTGCGGACGGGAAGCTCCTACGAGCAGTACTTC
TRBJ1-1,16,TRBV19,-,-,CASSIWGEMANTEAFF,TGTGCCAGTAGTATTTGGGGCGAAATGGCGAACACTGAAGCTTTCTTT
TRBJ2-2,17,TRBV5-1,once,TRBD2,CASSLFTSGGGAGELFF,TGCGCCAGCAGCTTGTTTACTAGCGGGGGAGGTGCCGGGGAGCTGTTTTTT
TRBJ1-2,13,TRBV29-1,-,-,CSVQWGANYGYTF,TGCAGCGTGCAGTGGGGGGCTAACTATGGCTACACCTTC
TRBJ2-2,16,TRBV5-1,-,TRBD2,CASSSGTSGYTGELFF,TGCGCCAGCAGCTCCGGGACTAGCGGATACACCGGGGAGCTGTTTTTT
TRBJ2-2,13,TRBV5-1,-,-,CASSFAATGELFF,TGCGCCAGCAGCTTTGCGGCCACCGGGGAGCTGTTTTTT
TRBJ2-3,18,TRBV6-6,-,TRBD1,CASSRGGADLLSTDTQYF,TGTGCCAGCAGTCGAGGGGGCGCCGACCTCTTAAGCACAGATACGCAGTATTTT